These 27 T cell receptor beta chains originate from one sample sequenced in a study of shared clonotypes between healthy human individuals. Libraries were prepared by immunoSEQ multiplex PCR; TCRdb keeps only in-frame clonotypes and omits some of them. The sample contains about 2.4 million clones, approximately 94% of which appear only once. The sample comprised naive CD4+ T cells sorted from blood. As for subset: CD45RA+ positively selected. Receptors were obtained from a young man in good health.

The chain links TRBV6-1 to TRBJ2-3, with 7 bases fitting TRBD2. The germline gives CDR1 MNHNS, CDR2 SASEGT. This CDR3 comprises 15 residues. Losses at the gene ends were 7 bases for V and 1 base for J; bases not matched to a gene: 8. Written as DNA, the CDR3 is TGTGCCAGCACCAAAAGCGGGGTTGGCACAGATACGCAGTATTTT. Its translation is CASTKSGVGTDTQYF.

This clone was seen a single time. The chain uses TRBV5-6 and TRBJ2-2; either TRBD1 or TRBD2 may fit D (5 bases each). Germline V gene lookup returns CDR1 SGHDT and CDR2 YYEEEE. The CDR3 spans 17 residues. With 3 bases removed from V and 4 bases from J, the gap between germline ends came to 19 bases. The CDR3 loop is CASSSSRGQGFTGELFF. CDR3 sequence (DNA): TGTGCCAGCAGCTCCAGTCGGGGTCAGGGCTTCACCGGGGAGCTGTTTTTT. Together with reference TRBV5-6 and TRBJ2-2, the CDR3 gives the full variable domain: DAGVTQSPTHLIKTRGQQVTLRCSPKSGHDTVSWYQQALGQGPQFIFQYYEEEERQRGNFPDRFSGHQFPNYSSELNVNALLLGDSALYLCASSSSRGQGFTGELFFGEGSRLTVL.

The V gene is TRBV28, the J gene TRBJ2-5, with 8 bases lining up with TRBD1. Trimming cost V 4 bases and J 1 base; bases outside gene matches: 5. The length of the CDR3 is 15 residues. CDR1 and CDR2 (germline): MDHEN, SYDVKM. CDR3 sequence: CASSCDRGLQETQYF. The CDR3 bases are TGTGCCAGCAGTTGTGACAGGGGACTCCAAGAGACCCAGTACTTC.

V gene TRBV6-5 combines with J gene TRBJ1-6; no clear D. The CDR3 is 13 amino acids. Trimming shortened V by 8 bases and J by 5 bases, and 10 bases separated the two germline ends. CDR1 and CDR2 from the germline V gene are MNHEY and SVGAGI. The CDR3 is CASRRVDNSPLHF. In DNA form, the CDR3 reads TGTGCCAGCCGTAGGGTTGATAATTCACCCCTCCACTTT.

The genes are TRBV15 and TRBJ1-2; D is uncertain. The CDR3 is made up of 15 amino acids. The V and J ends lost 0 bases and 8 bases respectively, with 16 bases between them. The germline V gene has CDR1 LNHNV and CDR2 YYDKDF (reference sequence). The CDR3 is CATSRDILGVQGYTF. CDR3 DNA sequence: TGTGCCACCAGCAGAGACATACTCGGAGTGCAAGGCTACACCTTC.

In DNA form, the CDR3 reads TGTGCCAGCAGCTTTACTCGTATGAACACCGGGGAGCTGTTTTTT. Translating gives CASSFTRMNTGELFF. V is TRBV7-2 and J is TRBJ2-2; no clear D. Trimming cost V 3 bases and J 1 base, with 9 bases left between them. This CDR3 is built from 15 residues. CDR1 is SGHTA and CDR2 is FQGNSA in the germline V gene.

This rearrangement joins TRBV2 to TRBJ1-1; D is unresolved. Trimming removed 9 bases from V and 11 bases from J, with 22 bases in between. The CDR3 is 13 amino acids. Germline assignment: CDR1 SNHLY and CDR2 FYNNEI. CDR3 DNA: TGTGCCAGTAAGGGAGGGTTTGGCAGTAAGGCTTTCTTT. Translating gives CASKGGFGSKAFF.

The gene calls are TRBV7-8 and TRBJ2-7; D uncertain. V lost 2 bases and J 2 bases, leaving 10 bases between the germline ends. The CDR3 loop spans 14 amino acids. Germline CDR1 reads SGHVS; CDR2 reads FQNEAQ. CDR3 protein: CASSLFPQTYEQYF. The CDR3 nucleotides read TGTGCCAGCAGCTTATTTCCTCAAACCTACGAGCAGTACTTC.

The rearrangement links TRBV4-1 to TRBJ1-2, with 7 nucleotides matching TRBD1. Germline loops: CDR1 MGHRA, CDR2 YSYEKL. The CDR3 runs 14 residues. Losses at the gene ends were 2 bases for V and 4 bases for J; bases not matched to a gene: 4. The CDR3 DNA is TGCGCCAGCAGCCAAAATGAGGGGGCCTATGGCTACACCTTC. This translates into CASSQNEGAYGYTF.

This clone was counted between two and nine times. The rearrangement uses TRBV4-1 and TRBJ1-4; possible D gene TRBD1, 5 bases. Per germline, CDR1 MGHRA and CDR2 YSYEKL. The CDR3 runs to 15 residues. Trimming took off 3 bases at V and 7 bases at J, with 15 bases between the two ends. The CDR3 reads CASSHGTPGGEKLFF. The CDR3 DNA sequence: TGCGCCAGCAGCCATGGGACGCCGGGAGGTGAAAAACTGTTTTTT.

The V gene is TRBV6-1, the J gene TRBJ2-5; D tentatively fits TRBD1 or TRBD2 (6 bases each). The CDR3 is made up of 13 amino acids. The germline V gene has CDR1 MNHNS and CDR2 SASEGT. V lost 7 bases to trimming and J lost 4 bases, with 13 bases between them. The CDR3, as DNA: TGTGCCAGCACCAGGAGGGGGACAGAGACCCAGTACTTC. It translates to CASTRRGTETQYF.

This chain links TRBV19 with TRBJ2-3; weak D call: TRBD2 (5 bases). The CDR3 length is 16 residues. V lost 5 bases and J lost 1, with 16 bases in between. Per the germline V gene, CDR1 is LNHDA and CDR2 is SQIVND (reference sequence). The CDR3 is CASSPPGGRGTDTQYF. CDR3 nucleotides: TGTGCCAGTAGTCCCCCAGGTGGGAGAGGCACAGATACGCAGTATTTT.

The CDR3 spells CASRGLAYNEQFF. The CDR3, as DNA: TGTGCCAGCAGAGGACTAGCCTACAATGAGCAGTTCTTC. The chain links TRBV6-5 to TRBJ2-1, with 7 bases that match TRBD2. There are 13 residues in the CDR3. CDR1 and CDR2 from the germline V gene are MNHEY and SVGAGI. J was trimmed by 2 bases and V by 6 bases; bases with no gene match: 1.

Only one count was recorded for this clone. The chain carries TRBV19 and TRBJ1-4; tentative D call: TRBD1 (6 bases). This CDR3 spans 15 amino acids. Germline V gene data show CDR1 as LNHDA and CDR2 as SQIVND (reference sequence). Between the trimmed V and J ends, which lost 6 bases and 7 bases, there was a span of 18 bases. This CDR3 reads CASRPDQGFGEKLFF. CDR3 nucleotides: TGTGCCAGTAGACCCGATCAGGGGTTCGGTGAAAAACTGTTTTTT.

CDR3 protein: CASSEGQGIATMKQFF. CDR3 nucleotide sequence: TGTGCCAGCAGTGAAGGCCAGGGGATTGCTACAATGAAGCAGTTCTTC. The V call is TRBV6-4, the J call TRBJ2-1, with D possibly being TRBD1 (6 bases). Trimming removed 3 bases at V and 11 bases at J, with 23 bases between. Germline CDR1 reads MRHNA; CDR2 reads SNTAGT. The CDR3 is made up of 16 amino acids.

The J gene is TRBJ2-3, the V gene TRBV5-1; D might be TRBD1 or TRBD2, each matching 5 bases. There are 16 residues in the CDR3. Germline CDR1 and CDR2: SGHRS and YFSETQ. V lost 3 bases and J 4 bases, leaving 18 bases between the germline ends. The chain's CDR3 is CASSSLDGGLADTQYF. The CDR3 DNA reads as TGCGCCAGCAGCTCGTTAGATGGGGGTCTCGCAGATACGCAGTATTTT.

The gene calls are TRBV19 and TRBJ2-3; the match to TRBD2 covers 8 bases. After removal of 10 bases from V and 0 bases from J, the junction contained 18 bases not matched to a gene. The CDR3 covers 18 residues. CDR1 and CDR2 (germline): LNHDA, SQIVND (reference sequence). The CDR3, as DNA: TGTGCCACCGATGTCCAAAGGGGGGGACTAGTTAGCACAGATACGCAGTATTTT. Translated: CATDVQRGGLVSTDTQYF.

This rearrangement joins TRBV29-1 to TRBJ2-5, with 7 positions matching TRBD1. J lost 2 bases, V lost 6 bases, and 9 bases had no gene match. The CDR3 spans 14 residues. Per germline, CDR1 SQVTM and CDR2 ANQGSEA. Written as DNA, the CDR3 is TGCAGCGTCCGACCCCTCAGGGGGCAAGAGACCCAGTACTTC. Encoded protein: CSVRPLRGQETQYF.

This clone was observed a single time. CDR3 bases: TGCGCCAGCAGCTGGGGGTCCGCACGGATTAATTCACCCCTCCACTTT. It encodes CASSWGSARINSPLHF. The chain recombines TRBV5-1 with TRBJ1-6; TRBD1 might be the D (5 bases). This CDR3 comprises 16 residues. Germline CDR1 is SGHRS and CDR2 is YFSETQ. The V end lost 3 bases, the J end lost 6 bases, and 16 bases lay between the germline ends.

On this clone: Other DNA sequences in the same sample also yield this CDR3. This chain uses TRBV7-8 with TRBJ1-5; D call uncertain. This CDR3 contains 15 residues. V lost 0 bases to trimming and J lost 4 bases, with 10 bases between them. Germline V gene lookup returns CDR1 SGHVS and CDR2 FQNEAQ. The CDR3 DNA sequence: TGTGCCAGCAGCTTAGCGCTCGGAGGAAATCAGCCCCAGCATTTT. Its protein product is CASSLALGGNQPQHF.

This chain joins TRBV19 and TRBJ2-7, with D possibly TRBD2 on 5 matching bases. The germline V and J ends were trimmed by 8 bases and 3 bases, with 14 bases remaining between them. CDR1 is LNHDA and CDR2 is SQIVND in the germline V gene (reference sequence). The CDR3 runs 13 residues. CDR3 sequence: CASGKERDYEQYF. The DNA of the CDR3 is TGTGCCAGTGGTAAAGAACGGGACTACGAGCAGTACTTC. The variable domain in full, completed from reference TRBV19 and TRBJ2-7, reads DGGITQSPKYLFRKEGQNVTLSCEQNLNHDAMYWYRQDPGQGLRLIYYSQIVNDFQKGDIAEGYSVSREKKESFPLTVTSAQKNPTAFYLCASGKERDYEQYFGPGTRLTVT.

This chain joins TRBV2 and TRBJ2-5, with 11 bases matching TRBD2. Germline trimming cut 6 bases from V and 1 base from J; bases unmatched to any gene: 7. Germline-derived CDR1 and CDR2 are SNHLY and FYNNEI. This CDR3 has 16 residues. CDR3 residues: CASSLSGLAGQETQYF. The CDR3 DNA reads TGTGCCAGCAGCCTGAGTGGACTAGCGGGCCAAGAGACCCAGTACTTC.

The chain carries TRBV7-9 and TRBJ2-7; perhaps TRBD2 as D (6 bases). V gave up 1 base and J gave up 4 bases, with 20 bases separating them. CDR3 length: 17 residues. Germline values: CDR1 SEHNR, CDR2 FQNEAQ (reference sequence). The CDR3 sequence: CASSLGLRGLPNYEQYF. The CDR3 DNA reads TGTGCCAGCAGCTTAGGACTGCGGGGCCTCCCCAATTACGAGCAGTACTTC.

The chain links TRBV9 to TRBJ2-3; 14 bases match TRBD2. Germline trimming cut 4 bases from V and 2 bases from J; bases unmatched to any gene: 9. The CDR3 spans 18 residues. In germline, CDR1 is SGDLS, CDR2 YYNGEE. This CDR3 reads CASSFSGTSGGHTDTQYF. As DNA, the CDR3 is TGTGCCAGCAGCTTTTCCGGGACTAGCGGGGGACACACAGATACGCAGTATTTT.

As concerns this clone: Other DNA sequences in this sample translate to the same CDR3. V is TRBV29-1 and J is TRBJ2-7; 9 bases align to TRBD1. From germline, CDR1 is SQVTM and CDR2 ANQGSEA. CDR3 length: 12 amino acids. The V segment lost 7 bases and the J segment 2 bases; nucleotides outside the gene matches: 3. CDR3 region: CSAGQGTYEQYF. CDR3 nucleotides: TGCAGCGCCGGACAGGGGACCTACGAGCAGTACTTC.

This clone has just a few counts. The V gene is TRBV10-1, the J gene TRBJ2-1; TRBD2 might be the D (5 bases). From germline, CDR1 is WNHNN and CDR2 SYGVQD (reference sequence). The length of the CDR3 is 16 residues. V lost 2 bases and J 3 bases, leaving 14 bases between the germline ends. In nucleotides, the CDR3 is TGCGCCAGCAGTGAGCATTCCGGAGAGGGCTACAATGAGCAGTTCTTC. It specifies CASSEHSGEGYNEQFF.

This sequence joins TRBV6-1 and TRBJ2-7; D might be TRBD1 (5 bases). V was shortened by 6 bases and J by 0 bases, with 9 bases between the two germline ends. CDR3 size: 13 residues. Germline V lookup: CDR1 MNHNS, CDR2 SASEGT. The CDR3 DNA is TGTGCCAGCAGGGTTGACAGCTCCTACGAGCAGTACTTC. Its protein is CASRVDSSYEQYF.